Given below is one TCR beta chain in context. Its antigen is currently unknown. The ends were cut back, 5 bases at V and 4 bases at J, with 12 bases in the middle. This CDR3 spans 13 amino acids. From germline, CDR1 is SGHNT and CDR2 YENEEA. TCRdb keeps only in-frame clones here, not all; method: immunoSEQ multiplex PCR. The data show more than 95,000 clones, with 88% seen just once and about 1.8% held by the top ten. The sample comes from a study of cytomegalovirus exposure and HLA in healthy donors. Study as a whole: Later, an analysis reported that the 130 or so validation repertoires had used the same platform as the roughly 680 first-cohort repertoires.

Study-level results: That first-cohort TCR clusters tended to co-occur in the roughly 110 validation repertoires was found in a later analysis. Published work reported that the classifier diagnosed cytomegalovirus status with high specificity and sensitivity.

This rearrangement joins TRBV11-3 to TRBJ2-7; tentatively, D is TRBD2 (6 bases). Sequencing was done on a sample of PBMCs. The source is a man between 18 and 29 years old in good health and CMV-seronegative. The DNA of the CDR3 is TGTGCCAGCAGCCGCGGCCGGGAGTACGAGCAGTACTTC. Translating it yields CASSRGREYEQYF.